This TCR beta chain was profiled in a study of T-cell memory formation after mild COVID-19. TCRdb processed the 5' RACE reads anew with MiXCR; each CDR3 protein has one entry. The repertoire includes about 320,000 distinct CDR3 sequences, 14% of them detected once, and around 20% sits in the top ten. Germline CDR1 reads SGHDN; CDR2 reads FVKESK. V lost 5 bases and J 0 bases, leaving 17 bases between the germline ends. The CDR3 length is 17 residues. This receptor was obtained from a man younger than 35 who had mild COVID-19 (a few samples of this study predate the infection). Cell type and time point are not known. The chain has TRBV14 and TRBJ2-1, with D maybe TRBD2 (5 bases). The sample consisted of PBMCs or a T cell subset sorted from them (not recorded which). The CDR3 sequence is CASSARAASYSYNEQFF. The CDR3 coding sequence is TGTGCCAGCAGCGCCCGAGCCGCTAGCTACTCCTACAATGAGCAGTTCTTC.